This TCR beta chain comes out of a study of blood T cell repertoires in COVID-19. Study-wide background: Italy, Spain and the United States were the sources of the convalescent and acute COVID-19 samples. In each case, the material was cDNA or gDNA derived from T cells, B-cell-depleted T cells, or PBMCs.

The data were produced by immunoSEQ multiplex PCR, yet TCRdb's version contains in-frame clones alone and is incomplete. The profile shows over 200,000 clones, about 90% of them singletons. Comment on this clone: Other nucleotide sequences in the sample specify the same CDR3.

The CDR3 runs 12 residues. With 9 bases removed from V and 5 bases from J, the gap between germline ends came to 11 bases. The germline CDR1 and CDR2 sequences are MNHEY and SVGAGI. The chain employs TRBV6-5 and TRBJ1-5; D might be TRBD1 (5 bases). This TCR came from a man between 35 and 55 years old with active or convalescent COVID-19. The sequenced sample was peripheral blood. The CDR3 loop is CASSRDYQPQHF. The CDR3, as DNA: TGTGCCAGTTCCAGGGATTATCAGCCCCAGCATTTT.